This is a list of T cell receptor beta chains from one sample in a study of post-analysis software for immune sequencing data. TCRdb re-called the PCR reads through MiXCR, storing one row per CDR3 protein. This table has approximately 770,000 distinct CDR3 sequences, approximately 44% appearing once. The sequencing sample was made of blood. The source is a girl aged 10 to 17 with multiple sclerosis. The CDR3 runs from the conserved cysteine through the conserved F or W. The D gene is left open where the match is weak. For some rows the clone size is stated as once, few or many, or as a class when expanded; others skip it.

d_call cdr3_length j_call clone_size v_call cdr3_nt cdr3_aa
- 13 TRBJ1-1 - TRBV7-2 TGTGCCAGCAGCTTCCGCCCGGGAACCGAAGCTTTCTTT CASSFRPGTEAFF
TRBD2 13 TRBJ2-5 few TRBV28 TGTGCCAGCAGCTTAAGCGGGGCGGAGACCCAGTACTTC CASSLSGAETQYF
TRBD1 17 TRBJ2-3 few TRBV5-1 TGCGCCAGCAGCTTGGGACAGGGGGCGGAAGGCACAGATACGCAGTATTTT CASSLGQGAEGTDTQYF
- 14 TRBJ2-1 - TRBV6-4 TGTGCCAGCAGCCAAGGGGGGTTTTACAATGAGCAGTTCTTC CASSQGGFYNEQFF
TRBD2 14 TRBJ2-1 - TRBV6-5 TGTGCCAGCAGGGACGGGAGGGGATCCAATGAGCAGTTCTTC CASRDGRGSNEQFF
- 16 TRBJ2-3 few TRBV7-2 TGTGCCAGCAGCCCAGTAGGGAGGAGGTCAGCAGATACGCAGTATTTT CASSPVGRRSADTQYF
TRBD2 18 TRBJ2-1 few TRBV5-1 TGCGCCAGCAGCCCATGGACTAGCGGGGGCAGCTCCTACAATGAGCAGTTCTTC CASSPWTSGGSSYNEQFF
- 13 TRBJ1-1 - TRBV11-2 TGTGCCAGCAGCTTAATGGAGGGGGCTGAAGCTTTCTTT CASSLMEGAEAFF
- 14 TRBJ1-2 few TRBV18 TGTGCCAGCTCACCAGGAGCCAATCCGGATGGCTACACCTTC CASSPGANPDGYTF
- 14 TRBJ2-5 once TRBV11-2 TGTGCCAGCAGCTTAGAAACGGCTAAAGAGACCCAGTACTTC CASSLETAKETQYF
TRBD2 11 TRBJ2-4 - TRBV29-1 TGCAGCGTTGTCGGGGAGGGCGTTCAGTACTTC CSVVGEGVQYF
TRBD1 14 TRBJ2-4 few TRBV27 TGTGCCAGCAGTTGGACAGGGAAAGGGAACATTCAGTACTTC CASSWTGKGNIQYF
TRBD2 20 TRBJ2-5 - TRBV3-1 TGTGCCAGCAGCCCTGGGGTATTTGGACTAGCGGACCCGAGGAGGGAGACCCAGTACTTC CASSPGVFGLADPRRETQYF
TRBD1 15 TRBJ1-2 - TRBV27 TGTGCCAGCAAGCCCGGGACAGAAGGGTGCTATGGCTACACCTTC CASKPGTEGCYGYTF
- 14 TRBJ2-7 - TRBV12-3/TRBV12-4 TGTGCCAGCAGTCCTATTCCTCCTCCTTACGAGCAGTACTTC CASSPIPPPYEQYF